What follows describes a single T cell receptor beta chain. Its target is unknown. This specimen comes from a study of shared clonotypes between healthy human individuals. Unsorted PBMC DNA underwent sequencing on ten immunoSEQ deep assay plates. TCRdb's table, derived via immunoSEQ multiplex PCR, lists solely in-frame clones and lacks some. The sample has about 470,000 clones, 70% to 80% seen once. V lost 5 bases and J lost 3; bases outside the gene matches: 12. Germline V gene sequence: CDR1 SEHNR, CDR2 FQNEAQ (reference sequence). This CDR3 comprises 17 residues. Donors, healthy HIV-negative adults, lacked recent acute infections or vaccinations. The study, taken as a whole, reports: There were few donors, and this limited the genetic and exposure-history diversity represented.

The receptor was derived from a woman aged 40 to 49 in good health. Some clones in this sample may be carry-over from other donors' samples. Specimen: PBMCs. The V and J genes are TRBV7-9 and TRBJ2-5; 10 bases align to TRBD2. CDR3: CASSPRPGLAEEETQYF. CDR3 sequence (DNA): TGTGCCAGCAGCCCGAGACCAGGACTAGCGGAAGAAGAGACCCAGTACTTC.